This T cell receptor beta chain comes out of a study of cytomegalovirus exposure and HLA in healthy donors. The overall study: The 110 or so validation repertoires used a platform that matched the one used for the roughly 700 first-cohort repertoires, as a later analysis reported. Study observations and caveats: Among the CMV-associated chains, a few were confirmed in vitro as specific for CMV antigens. Accounts indicate the classifier identified cytomegalovirus status with strong specificity and sensitivity.

Concerning this clone: What it binds is unknown.

Generated by immunoSEQ multiplex PCR, the TCRdb table keeps only in-frame clones and is missing some. This sample carries 200,000 to 300,000 clones, approximately 86% of them seen once, and the ten largest clones take 0.95% to 1.5%. Germline CDR1 and CDR2: MDHEN and SYDVKM. There are 16 residues in the CDR3. The J segment lost 4 bases and the V segment lost 6 bases, leaving 10 bases of the junction unmatched. This chain links TRBV28 with TRBJ2-7, with 12 bases that match TRBD1. The clonotype was recovered from a woman between 25 and 40 years old in good health and CMV-seropositive. The source material was PBMCs. The CDR3 DNA reads TGTGCCAGCAGACCCCGACCGGGACAGGGGGCGTACGAGCAGTACTTC. It is translated as CASRPRPGQGAYEQYF.